This record concerns one TCR beta chain sequence. CDR3 length: 17 amino acids. CDR1 and CDR2 (germline): SGHVS, FNYEAQ. With V trimmed by 5 bases and J by 0 bases, 12 bases remained unmatched. The data are from a study of CD8 T cells in ankylosing spondylitis. TCRdb reanalysed the 5' RACE reads using MiXCR and keeps one entry per CDR3 protein. In the table there are about 360,000 distinct CDR3 sequences, around 20% of which are singletons. The clonotype originates from a male donor with ankylosing spondylitis or in good health (not recorded which). J is TRBJ1-2 and V is TRBV7-6; 7 bases match TRBD1. Specimen: blood, either unsorted or a sorted T cell fraction (not recorded which). The CDR3 here is CASSPWRGDSTNYGYTF. The CDR3 region has the DNA TGTGCCAGCAGCCCCTGGAGGGGGGACAGTACTAACTATGGCTACACCTTC.